The sequence of this T cell receptor beta chain was determined in a study of T cells after yellow fever vaccination. The CDR3 is made up of 13 amino acids. V shed 7 bases and J 2 bases; nucleotides not matched to a gene: 6. Germline CDR1 and CDR2: DFQATT and SNEGSKA (reference sequence). The study made its TCR cDNA through 5'RACE template switching. That step introduced a universal primer site along with UMIs. TCRdb re-called the 5' RACE reads through MiXCR, storing one row per CDR3 protein. The table lists more than 300,000 distinct CDR3 sequences, around 4.3% of them singletons. Study findings and constraints: Within FACS-sorted repertoires, abundant clonotypes contaminating from the bulk population could be present.

This clonotype was found a few times. Its target is not known. This chain connects TRBV20-1 to TRBJ2-5; 8 bases line up with TRBD2. The origin of this receptor is a man younger than 35 who received the YFV17D yellow fever vaccine. This specimen was PBMCs, taken 15 days after the yellow fever booster vaccination. The CDR3 sequence is CSGVSGGQETQYF. Here the CDR3 DNA reads TGCAGTGGAGTAAGCGGGGGACAAGAGACCCAGTACTTC.